The 22 T cell receptor beta chains below all came from one sample that was sequenced in a study of blood T cell repertoires in COVID-19. Produced via immunoSEQ multiplex PCR; TCRdb's table is partial and in-frame only. The table includes fewer than 200,000 clones, 84% detected once. Sequenced sample: peripheral blood. The receptor source for this set is a human donor in a cohort sampled during active COVID-19.

The chain combines TRBV19 with TRBJ1-1; D remains unclear. Trimming took off 4 bases at V and 3 bases at J, with 12 bases between the two ends. The CDR3 runs 14 residues. CDR1 is LNHDA and CDR2 is SQIVND in the germline V gene (reference sequence). The CDR3 region is CASSRGGLDTEAFF. The DNA of the CDR3 is TGTGCCAGTAGTAGGGGTGGACTTGACACTGAAGCTTTCTTT.

The genes are TRBV5-6 and TRBJ1-6; D unresolved. CDR3 length: 13 amino acids. Germline lookup yields CDR1 SGHDT and CDR2 YYEEEE. V was trimmed by 0 bases and J by 12 bases, leaving 10 bases between them. For the CDR3, the DNA is TGTGCCAGCAGCTTGGAACGGAGTGGACCCCTCCACTTT. Amino acid sequence: CASSLERSGPLHF.

This chain uses TRBV9 with TRBJ1-4; 7 nucleotides align to TRBD1. The CDR3 is 15 amino acids. The V segment lost 4 bases and the J segment 4 bases; nucleotides outside the gene matches: 7. CDR1 is SGDLS and CDR2 is YYNGEE in the germline V gene. CDR3 loop: CASSSTGTDNEKLFF. CDR3 coding DNA: TGTGCCAGCAGCTCCACCGGGACAGATAATGAAAAACTGTTTTTT.

This chain uses TRBV5-1 with TRBJ2-6, with 7 bases identical to TRBD2. Germline V gene sequence: CDR1 SGHRS, CDR2 YFSETQ. The CDR3 is 15 residues long. Trimming removed 3 bases from V and 5 bases from J; junction bases left unmatched: 5. This CDR3 reads CASSSELARANVLTF. CDR3 DNA: TGCGCCAGCAGCTCTGAACTAGCGCGGGCCAACGTCCTGACTTTC.

J is TRBJ1-5 and V is TRBV7-9, with D tentatively TRBD1 (5 bases). Deletions cut 2 bases from V and 4 bases from J, with 9 bases between. The CDR3 has 14 amino acids. Germline V gives CDR1 SEHNR, CDR2 FQNEAQ (reference sequence). As DNA, the CDR3 is TGTGCCAGCAGCTTACAGGGAGGGAATCAGCCCCAGCATTTT. Translated: CASSLQGGNQPQHF.

The J gene is TRBJ1-2, the V gene TRBV7-2; D may be TRBD1 (5 bases). The V end lost 1 base, the J end lost 7 bases, and 16 bases lay between the germline ends. This CDR3 has 15 residues. Germline loops: CDR1 SGHTA, CDR2 FQGNSA. CDR3 residues: CASSLGAGPPGGYTF. The CDR3 DNA reads TGTGCCAGCAGCTTAGGGGCAGGGCCCCCCGGTGGCTACACCTTC.

The rearrangement uses TRBV27 and TRBJ2-1; 7 bases match TRBD2. V was clipped by 3 bases and J by 4 bases; unmatched bases: 6. Per germline, CDR1 MNHEY and CDR2 SMNVEV (reference sequence). This CDR3 is 15 amino acids long. The CDR3: CASSFSGGPYNEQFF. CDR3 nucleotide sequence: TGTGCCAGCAGTTTCTCGGGGGGACCTTACAATGAGCAGTTCTTC.

This rearrangement joins TRBV11-2 to TRBJ2-3, with 9 bases that match TRBD2. V trimming: 5 bases; J trimming: 3 bases; junction bases outside the gene matches: 6. Germline V gives CDR1 SGHAT, CDR2 FQNNGV. The length of the CDR3 is 15 residues. The CDR3 protein is CASSPASGATDTQYF. Written as DNA, the CDR3 is TGTGCCAGCAGCCCCGCTAGCGGGGCGACAGATACGCAGTATTTT.

The chain links TRBV5-4 to TRBJ2-1, with D maybe TRBD1 (5 bases). Germline CDR1 and CDR2: SGHNT and YYREEE (reference sequence). V was pared by 5 bases and J by 8 bases, with 23 bases between. The length of the CDR3 is 16 residues. In DNA form, the CDR3 reads TGTGCCAGCAGACCTCTTGACCCTGGTTGGGGCGATGAGCAGTTCTTC. Protein product: CASRPLDPGWGDEQFF.

The chain couples TRBV18 to TRBJ2-7; D unresolved. V was shortened by 2 bases and J by 1 base, with 9 bases between the two germline ends. Germline lookup yields CDR1 KGHSH and CDR2 LQKENI. This CDR3 comprises 14 residues. Here the CDR3 reads CASSPFERSYEQYF. The CDR3 region has the DNA TGTGCCAGCTCACCATTTGAGAGATCCTACGAGCAGTACTTC.

The chain carries TRBV6-1 and TRBJ1-4; D ambiguous. Trimming cost V 4 bases and J 7 bases, with 19 bases left between them. Germline V lookup: CDR1 MNHNS, CDR2 SASEGT. The CDR3 is 16 amino acids. Written as DNA, the CDR3 is TGTGCCAGCAGTGTTTCGGCAGGCGGGTTCGGTGAAAAACTGTTTTTT. This encodes CASSVSAGGFGEKLFF.

The chain employs TRBV10-3 and TRBJ1-1, with 7 bases fitting TRBD1. The CDR3 is 14 amino acids. J was trimmed by 0 bases and V by 6 bases; bases with no gene match: 4. Germline loops: CDR1 ENHRY, CDR2 SYGVKD. The CDR3 coding sequence is TGTGCCATCAGCGAGGGGACAGTGAACACTGAAGCTTTCTTT. It is translated as CAISEGTVNTEAFF.

This clone was found a few times. This chain uses TRBV5-6 with TRBJ1-2, with TRBD1 as a possible D gene (5 bases). From germline, CDR1 is SGHDT and CDR2 YYEEEE. V gave up 0 bases and J gave up 2 bases, with 8 bases separating them. CDR3 length equals 14 residues. The CDR3 here is CASSLGTTNYGYTF. CDR3 in DNA: TGTGCCAGCAGCTTGGGGACAACCAACTATGGCTACACCTTC.

The CDR3 region is CASSSVAVSSETQYF. CDR3 in DNA: TGTGCCAGCAGTTCCGTAGCGGTTTCTTCCGAGACCCAGTACTTC. The rearrangement uses TRBV28 and TRBJ2-5, with D possibly matching TRBD2 (6 bases). The ends were cut back, 4 bases at V and 5 bases at J, with 17 bases in the middle. This CDR3 has 15 residues. Germline V CDR1 and CDR2: MDHEN, SYDVKM.

This clone has a handful of counts. The rearrangement uses TRBV29-1 and TRBJ1-1, with D maybe TRBD1 (6 bases). This CDR3 contains 12 residues. V was shortened by 3 bases and J by 1 base, with 6 bases between the two germline ends. Germline values: CDR1 SQVTM, CDR2 ANQGSEA. Here the CDR3 reads CSVEDRNTEAFF. Written as DNA, the CDR3 is TGCAGCGTTGAGGACAGGAACACTGAAGCTTTCTTT.

The chain couples TRBV2 to TRBJ2-1; no firm D call. CDR3 length: 12 residues. V lost 4 bases to trimming and J lost 9 bases, with 10 bases between them. Germline values: CDR1 SNHLY, CDR2 FYNNEI. CDR3 in DNA: TGTGCCAGCAGTGTGGAGCAAGCTGAGCAGTTCTTC. This encodes CASSVEQAEQFF.

The count of this clone is one. The genes are TRBV7-6 and TRBJ2-5, with 10 bases aligning to TRBD1. There are 16 residues in the CDR3. Germline values: CDR1 SGHVS, CDR2 FNYEAQ. The trim removed 5 bases at V and 2 bases at J, leaving 8 bases unmatched. The CDR3 coding sequence is TGTGCCAGCAGCCCTCGACAGGGGGCAGTACAAGAGACCCAGTACTTC. Translation: CASSPRQGAVQETQYF.

This clone was seen a single time. The chain uses TRBV5-1 and TRBJ2-7, with 9 bases fitting TRBD2. From germline, CDR1 is SGHRS and CDR2 YFSETQ. The length of the CDR3 is 15 residues. Trimming at V came to 0 bases and at J to 2 bases, leaving 3 bases not matched to a gene. The DNA of the CDR3 is TGCGCCAGCAGCTTGGTTTCTAGCGGGGCCTACGAGCAGTACTTC. It translates to CASSLVSSGAYEQYF. Complete variable domain (other parts from reference TRBV5-1 and TRBJ2-7): KAGVTQTPRYLIKTRGQQVTLSCSPISGHRSVSWYQQTPGQGLQFLFEYFSETQRNKGNFPGRFSGRQFSNSRSEMNVSTLELGDSALYLCASSLVSSGAYEQYFGPGTRLTVT.

The J gene is TRBJ2-3, the V gene TRBV4-1; 7 nucleotides line up with TRBD2. Germline trimming cut 3 bases from V and 1 base from J; bases unmatched to any gene: 4. Germline V gene lookup returns CDR1 MGHRA and CDR2 YSYEKL. This CDR3 has 15 amino acids. The DNA of the CDR3 is TGCGCCAGCAGCCACATGGCGGGGGGCACAGATACGCAGTATTTT. Protein: CASSHMAGGTDTQYF.

The V call is TRBV6-6, the J call TRBJ1-1; 8 positions match TRBD1. The V and J ends lost 5 bases and 0 bases, in that order; junction bases with no gene match: 5. This CDR3 is built from 15 residues. Germline loops: CDR1 MNHNY, CDR2 SVGAGI (reference sequence). CDR3: CASSHPGGMNTEAFF. The DNA for the CDR3 is TGTGCCAGCAGTCACCCAGGGGGCATGAACACTGAAGCTTTCTTT.

The genes are TRBV24-1 and TRBJ2-3; TRBD2 might be the D (5 bases). Per germline, CDR1 KGHDR and CDR2 SFDVKD. V was shortened by 6 bases and J by 1 base, with 10 bases between the two germline ends. The CDR3 has 14 residues. For the CDR3, the DNA is TGTGCCACCAGTCGGGATGAGGGCACAGATACGCAGTATTTT. Residues: CATSRDEGTDTQYF.

The V gene is TRBV2, the J gene TRBJ2-7, with TRBD1 matching over 7 bases. The CDR3 length is 15 residues. Per germline, CDR1 SNHLY and CDR2 FYNNEI. After removal of 4 bases from V and 7 bases from J, the junction contained 13 bases not matched to a gene. The CDR3 coding sequence is TGTGCCAGCAGTGCGCGACAGGGCCCTCTGGGGGAGCAGTACTTC. Its translation: CASSARQGPLGEQYF.